What follows are 21 T cell receptor beta chains derived from one specimen sequenced in a study of CD8+ T cells in alopecia areata. Extracted RNA was reverse transcribed into cDNA, the sequencing template. The data were produced by immunoSEQ multiplex PCR, yet TCRdb's version contains in-frame clones alone and is incomplete. The sample records 150,000 to 200,000 clones, 55% being singletons. Sequenced input: CD4+ T cells sorted from blood. These receptors originate from a human donor in good health.

The chain joins TRBV10-2 to TRBJ2-3; weak D call: TRBD2 (5 bases). The CDR3 contains 17 residues. Germline lookup yields CDR1 WSHSY and CDR2 SAAADI. Trimming took off 9 bases at V and 4 bases at J, with 26 bases between the two ends. The DNA for the CDR3 is TGCGCCAGTGAGGGTCCTAAGATGGGCGGACGGGCAGATACGCAGTATTTT. Translating it yields CASEGPKMGGRADTQYF.

The V and J genes are TRBV29-1 and TRBJ2-1; D remains unclear. Germline V gives CDR1 SQVTM, CDR2 ANQGSEA. The V gene lost 4 bases and the J gene lost 4 bases, with 8 bases spanning the gap. This CDR3 spans 12 amino acids. CDR3 in amino acids: CSVVSVYNEQFF. CDR3 bases: TGCAGCGTTGTGTCCGTATACAATGAGCAGTTCTTC.

The chain uses TRBV7-2 and TRBJ2-3; 9 nucleotides match TRBD2. After removal of 5 bases from V and 3 bases from J, the junction contained 6 bases not matched to a gene. This CDR3 contains 15 residues. Germline V CDR1 and CDR2: SGHTA, FQGNSA. The CDR3 DNA reads as TGTGCCAGCAGCCCTTCGGCGGGAGGGACAGATACGCAGTATTTT. Translating gives CASSPSAGGTDTQYF.

The J gene is TRBJ2-6, the V gene TRBV25-1; TRBD2 might be the D (5 bases). V lost 3 bases, J lost 0 bases, and 9 bases lay in between. The CDR3 totals 16 residues. Germline CDR1 MGHDK, CDR2 SYGVNS. In nucleotides, the CDR3 is TGTGCCAGCAGTGACCTCGGAGGCTCTGGGGCCAACGTCCTGACTTTC. The encoded protein is CASSDLGGSGANVLTF.

The J gene is TRBJ1-1, the V gene TRBV29-1; tentative D call: TRBD1 (5 bases). The CDR3 sequence is 15 residues long. Germline CDR1 reads SQVTM; CDR2 reads ANQGSEA. The ends were cut back, 4 bases at V and 0 bases at J, with 15 bases in the middle. CDR3 DNA: TGCAGCGTTGTCGTTTCAGGGTTTATGAACACTGAAGCTTTCTTT. Its protein product is CSVVVSGFMNTEAFF.

V is TRBV2 and J is TRBJ2-3, with D perhaps matching TRBD1 (5 bases). V dropped 7 bases and J dropped 3 bases, with 17 bases sitting between them. Germline lookup yields CDR1 SNHLY and CDR2 FYNNEI. The CDR3 runs to 15 residues. The CDR3 sequence is CASKKEGHRTDTQYF. Written as DNA, the CDR3 is TGTGCCAGCAAAAAGGAAGGCCACAGGACAGATACGCAGTATTTT.

This rearrangement joins TRBV4-2 to TRBJ1-2, with TRBD1 identical over 11 bases. V was clipped by 0 bases and J by 8 bases; unmatched bases: 5. The CDR3 is made up of 15 amino acids. Germline CDR1 and CDR2: LGHNA and YNFKEQ. CDR3 sequence (DNA): TGTGCCAGCAGCCAAGAGGGACAGGGGGAGGAAGGCTACACCTTC. Translation: CASSQEGQGEEGYTF.

The chain uses TRBV29-1 and TRBJ2-7; D possibly uses TRBD1 or TRBD2 (6 bases each). Trimming pared 3 bases from V and 5 bases from J, leaving 11 bases between. This CDR3 has 12 residues. CDR1 and CDR2 (germline): SQVTM, ANQGSEA. CDR3: CSVDRGGHEQYF. CDR3 nucleotide sequence: TGCAGCGTTGACAGGGGAGGACACGAGCAGTACTTC.

With regard to this clone: This sample also contains other DNA sequences that code for the same CDR3. J is TRBJ2-5 and V is TRBV29-1; D uncertain. With 4 bases removed from V and 3 bases from J, the gap between germline ends came to 3 bases. This CDR3 contains 10 residues. Germline V gives CDR1 SQVTM, CDR2 ANQGSEA. CDR3 nucleotide sequence: TGCAGCGTTGCAGAAGAGACCCAGTACTTC. This gives the protein CSVAEETQYF.

In its sample, this clone was seen a few times. This CDR3 is CSVELRGHRYNEQFF. CDR3 nucleotides: TGCAGCGTTGAGCTCCGGGGTCATCGATACAATGAGCAGTTCTTC. This sequence joins TRBV29-1 and TRBJ2-1; TRBD2 might be the D (5 bases). V lost 3 bases and J lost 4, with 16 bases in between. The germline gives CDR1 SQVTM, CDR2 ANQGSEA. The CDR3 sequence is 15 residues long.

The chain employs TRBV5-4 and TRBJ2-1; tentatively, D is TRBD2 (5 bases). Trimming took off 4 bases at V and 9 bases at J, with 11 bases between the two ends. The CDR3 loop spans 12 amino acids. Germline CDR1 is SGHNT and CDR2 is YYREEE (reference sequence). The CDR3 DNA sequence: TGTGCCAGCAGCCTAGTAAGCGGTGAGCAGTTCTTC. Translation gives CASSLVSGEQFF. Filled out from reference TRBV5-4 and TRBJ2-1, the complete variable domain reads ETGVTQSPTHLIKTRGQQVTLRCSSQSGHNTVSWYQQALGQGPQFIFQYYREEENGRGNFPPRFSGLQFPNYSSELNVNALELDDSALYLCASSLVSGEQFFGPGTRLTVL.

The chain employs TRBV29-1 and TRBJ2-7; D might be TRBD2 (6 bases). In germline, CDR1 is SQVTM, CDR2 ANQGSEA. CDR3 length equals 13 residues. With 5 bases removed from V and 3 bases from J, the gap between germline ends came to 14 bases. Here the CDR3 reads CSVSAGVDYEQYF. In DNA form, the CDR3 reads TGCAGCGTTTCAGCGGGCGTGGACTACGAGCAGTACTTC.

Concerning this clone itself: Distinct nucleotide sequences in the sample also encode this CDR3. The chain carries TRBV5-1 and TRBJ2-3; D remains ambiguous. The CDR3 sequence is 11 residues long. V lost 2 bases, J lost 6 bases, and 4 bases lay in between. Germline-derived CDR1 and CDR2 are SGHRS and YFSETQ. CDR3 bases: TGCGCCAGCAGCTTAAAGGATACGCAGTATTTT. Translating gives CASSLKDTQYF. Based on the CDR3 plus reference TRBV5-1 and TRBJ2-3, the full variable domain is KAGVTQTPRYLIKTRGQQVTLSCSPISGHRSVSWYQQTPGQGLQFLFEYFSETQRNKGNFPGRFSGRQFSNSRSEMNVSTLELGDSALYLCASSLKDTQYFGPGTRLTVL.

The sample holds a few counts of this clone. The chain has TRBV2 and TRBJ1-5; 8 nucleotides line up with TRBD1. Germline-derived CDR1 and CDR2 are SNHLY and FYNNEI. The CDR3 runs to 15 residues. The V segment lost 7 bases and the J segment 3 bases; nucleotides outside the gene matches: 8. In DNA form, the CDR3 reads TGTGCCAGCATCCGGGACAGGACTCTCAATCAGCCCCAGCATTTT. Amino acids: CASIRDRTLNQPQHF.

DNA of the CDR3: TGTGCCAGCAGCTTAGAAGCCTCGGCAGATACGCAGTATTTT. This codes for CASSLEASADTQYF. The rearrangement uses TRBV7-9 and TRBJ2-3; D unclear. Germline-derived CDR1 and CDR2 are SEHNR and FQNEAQ (reference sequence). Trimming left V 1 base short and J 4 bases short, with 9 bases between. The CDR3 consists of 14 residues.

This chain connects TRBV4-1 to TRBJ2-1; no definite D call. The CDR3 runs 13 residues. Germline loops: CDR1 MGHRA, CDR2 YSYEKL. Deletions cut 1 base from V and 8 bases from J, with 9 bases between. This chain's CDR3 is CASSQVIPDEQFF. DNA of the CDR3: TGCGCCAGCAGCCAAGTGATCCCCGATGAGCAGTTCTTC.

This clone came up a few times. The DNA for the CDR3 is TGTGCCAGCAGCTCCCCCGGGACCCCAAGGGAGCAGTTCTTC. This sequence encodes CASSSPGTPREQFF. The rearrangement uses TRBV7-2 and TRBJ2-1; D may correspond to TRBD1 or TRBD2 (5 bases each). The CDR3 spans 14 residues. From germline, CDR1 is SGHTA and CDR2 FQGNSA. The ends were cut back, 4 bases at V and 10 bases at J, with 17 bases in the middle.

This clone was counted once. The V and J genes are TRBV30 and TRBJ1-4, with 9 bases that match TRBD1. Germline lookup yields CDR1 GTSNPN and CDR2 SVGIG (reference sequence). The CDR3 extends over 16 amino acids. Unmatched junction bases numbered 6, after V lost 2 bases and J lost 2 bases. The CDR3 loop is CAWSRDRVPTNEKLFF. The CDR3 region has the DNA TGTGCCTGGAGTCGGGACAGGGTGCCGACTAATGAAAAACTGTTTTTT.

The chain combines TRBV4-2 with TRBJ1-4, with no clear D. Germline CDR1 and CDR2: LGHNA and YNFKEQ. This CDR3 has 16 amino acids. Trimming took off 3 bases at V and 3 bases at J, with 14 bases between the two ends. CDR3 DNA sequence: TGTGCCAGCAGCCACGGCCAGAACGCTCCTAATGAAAAACTGTTTTTT. It codes for CASSHGQNAPNEKLFF.

The CDR3: CASSLGLGLEAFF. CDR3 bases: TGTGCCAGCAGCTTAGGTTTAGGCCTTGAAGCTTTCTTT. The rearrangement joins TRBV11-2 to TRBJ1-1; D remains unclear. Trimming took off 1 base at V and 7 bases at J, with 10 bases between the two ends. The CDR3 has 13 residues. Germline V gives CDR1 SGHAT, CDR2 FQNNGV.

This rearrangement joins TRBV30 to TRBJ2-7; 14 bases map to TRBD2. CDR3 length equals 16 residues. Trimming cost V 4 bases and J 4 bases; bases outside gene matches: 9. Germline V gene sequence: CDR1 GTSNPN, CDR2 SVGIG (reference sequence). The CDR3 reads CAWNHLGTSGRYEQYF. CDR3 sequence (DNA): TGTGCCTGGAACCATCTTGGGACTAGCGGGAGATACGAGCAGTACTTC.